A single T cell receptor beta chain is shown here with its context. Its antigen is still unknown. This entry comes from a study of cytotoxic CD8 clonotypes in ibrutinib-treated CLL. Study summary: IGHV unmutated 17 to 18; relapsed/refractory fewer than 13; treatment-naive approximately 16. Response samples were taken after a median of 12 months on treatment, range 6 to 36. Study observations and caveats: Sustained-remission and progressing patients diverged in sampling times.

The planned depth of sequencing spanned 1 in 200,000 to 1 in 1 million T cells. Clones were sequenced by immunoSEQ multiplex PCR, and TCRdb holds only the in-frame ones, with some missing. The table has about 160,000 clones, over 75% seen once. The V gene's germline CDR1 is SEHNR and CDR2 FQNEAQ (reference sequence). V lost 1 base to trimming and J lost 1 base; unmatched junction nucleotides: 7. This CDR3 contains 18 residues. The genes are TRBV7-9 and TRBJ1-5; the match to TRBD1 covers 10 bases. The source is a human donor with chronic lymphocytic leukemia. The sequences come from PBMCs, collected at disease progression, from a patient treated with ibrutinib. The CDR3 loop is CASSLVTGTGASNQPQHF. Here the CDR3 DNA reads TGTGCCAGCAGCTTAGTCACCGGGACAGGGGCAAGCAATCAGCCCCAGCATTTT.